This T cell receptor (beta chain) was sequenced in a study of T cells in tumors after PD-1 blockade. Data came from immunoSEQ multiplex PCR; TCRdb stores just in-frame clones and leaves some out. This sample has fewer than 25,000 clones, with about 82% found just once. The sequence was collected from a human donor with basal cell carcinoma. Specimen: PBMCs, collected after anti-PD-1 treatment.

The CDR3 spells CASSVTGDWGQETQYF. In DNA, the CDR3 is TGCGCCAGCAGCGTAACAGGCGACTGGGGACAAGAGACCCAGTACTTC. The chain couples TRBV5-1 to TRBJ2-5; a weak D match, TRBD1 (5 bases). V was clipped by 4 bases and J by 2 bases, with 18 bases between them. Germline CDR1 SGHRS, CDR2 YFSETQ. CDR3 length equals 16 residues.